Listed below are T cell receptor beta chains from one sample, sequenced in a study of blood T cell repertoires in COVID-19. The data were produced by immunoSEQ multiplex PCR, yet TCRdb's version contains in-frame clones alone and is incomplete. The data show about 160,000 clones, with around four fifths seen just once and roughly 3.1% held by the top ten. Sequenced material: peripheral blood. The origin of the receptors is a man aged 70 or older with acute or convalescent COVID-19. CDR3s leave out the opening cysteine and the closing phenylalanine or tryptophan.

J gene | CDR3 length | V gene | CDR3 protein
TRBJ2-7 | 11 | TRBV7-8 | ASSLARYYEQY
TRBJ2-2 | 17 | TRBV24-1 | ATSAPPGTGGAGTGELF
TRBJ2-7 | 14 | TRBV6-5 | ASSFYGDRGTYEQY
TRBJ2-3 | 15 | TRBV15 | ATSRGEASGMFDTQY
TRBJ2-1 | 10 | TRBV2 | ASEASGNEQF
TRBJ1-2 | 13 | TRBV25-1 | ASSEFPEQGNGYT
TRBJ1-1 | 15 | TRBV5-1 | ASSWAGQGGMNTEAF
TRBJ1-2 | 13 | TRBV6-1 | ASSETRQGSNGYT
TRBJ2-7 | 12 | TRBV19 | ASSPWTGTAEQY
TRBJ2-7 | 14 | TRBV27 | ASSLSPRGGAQEQY
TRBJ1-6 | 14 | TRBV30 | AWSVLGRLVNSPLH
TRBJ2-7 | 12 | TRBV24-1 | ATSDGGTTYEQY
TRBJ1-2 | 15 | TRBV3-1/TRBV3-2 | ASSQDTEGQINYGYT
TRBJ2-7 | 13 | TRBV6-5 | ASSQTYGSAYEQY
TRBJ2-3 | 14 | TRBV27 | ASSLTGGSGKYTQY
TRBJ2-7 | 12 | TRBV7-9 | ASSLAGGTYEQY
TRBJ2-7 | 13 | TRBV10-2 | ASRVLAGERYEQY
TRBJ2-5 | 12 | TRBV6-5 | ASSYGSSGETQY
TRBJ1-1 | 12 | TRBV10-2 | ASSEVTVNTEAF
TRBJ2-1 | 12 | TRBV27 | ASSLIGWTNEQF
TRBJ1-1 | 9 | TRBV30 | ACLSYTEAF
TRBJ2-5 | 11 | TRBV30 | AWRTGVRETQY
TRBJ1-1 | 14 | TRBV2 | ASTPLRGNANTEAF
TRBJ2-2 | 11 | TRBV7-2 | ASSFLNTGELF
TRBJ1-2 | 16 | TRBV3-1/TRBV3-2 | ASSQELPGAPGGSGYT
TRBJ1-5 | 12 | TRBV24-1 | ATSTGDRGQPQH
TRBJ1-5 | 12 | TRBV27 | ASSRTVQNQPQH
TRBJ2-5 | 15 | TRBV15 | ATSSGVAGGFEETQY
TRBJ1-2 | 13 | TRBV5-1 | ASSLMTGGNYGYT
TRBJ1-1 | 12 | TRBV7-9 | ASSLEVASHEAF